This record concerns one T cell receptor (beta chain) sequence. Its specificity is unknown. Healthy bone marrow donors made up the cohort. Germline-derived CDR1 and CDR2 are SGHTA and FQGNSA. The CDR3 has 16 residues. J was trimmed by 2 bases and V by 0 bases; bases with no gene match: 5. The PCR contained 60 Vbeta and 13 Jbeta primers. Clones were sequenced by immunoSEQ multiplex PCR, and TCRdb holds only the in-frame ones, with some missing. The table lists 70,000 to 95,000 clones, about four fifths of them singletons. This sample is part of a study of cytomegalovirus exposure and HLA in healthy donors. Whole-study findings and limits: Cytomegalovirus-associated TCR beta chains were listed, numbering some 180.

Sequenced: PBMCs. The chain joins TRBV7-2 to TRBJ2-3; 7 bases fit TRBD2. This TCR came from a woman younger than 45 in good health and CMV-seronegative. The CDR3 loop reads CASSLAPAGNTDTQYF. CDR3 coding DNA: TGTGCCAGCAGCTTAGCGCCAGCGGGGAACACAGATACGCAGTATTTT.